This TCR beta chain was sequenced during a study of radiotherapy plus CTLA-4 blockade in lung cancer. This CDR3 comprises 13 residues. Trimming at V came to 5 bases and at J to 4 bases, leaving 4 bases not matched to a gene. Germline lookup yields CDR1 SGHTA and CDR2 FQGNSA. TCRdb keeps only in-frame clones here, not all; method: immunoSEQ multiplex PCR. The table includes about 87,000 clones, 70% to 90% detected once. Sequencing was performed on peripheral blood, taken from a patient treated with radiotherapy plus ipilimumab. The source of this sequence is a human donor with non-small cell lung cancer that progressed on radiotherapy plus ipilimumab. The V call is TRBV7-2, the J call TRBJ2-5; 7 bases agree with TRBD1. The CDR3 DNA is TGTGCCAGCAGCCCCTGGACAGGAGAGACCCAGTACTTC. Its translation is CASSPWTGETQYF.